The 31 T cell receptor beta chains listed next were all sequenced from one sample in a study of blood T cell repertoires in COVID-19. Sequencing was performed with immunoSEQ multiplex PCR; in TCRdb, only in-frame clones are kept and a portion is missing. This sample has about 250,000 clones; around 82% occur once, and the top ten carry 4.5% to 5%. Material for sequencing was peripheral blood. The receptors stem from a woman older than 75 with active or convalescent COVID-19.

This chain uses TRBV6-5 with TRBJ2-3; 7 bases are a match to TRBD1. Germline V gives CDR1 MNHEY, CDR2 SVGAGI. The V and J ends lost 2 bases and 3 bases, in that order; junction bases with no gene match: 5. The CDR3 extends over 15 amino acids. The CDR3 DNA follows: TGTGCCAGCAGTTACGAGGGGGCGAGGACAGATACGCAGTATTTT. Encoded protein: CASSYEGARTDTQYF.

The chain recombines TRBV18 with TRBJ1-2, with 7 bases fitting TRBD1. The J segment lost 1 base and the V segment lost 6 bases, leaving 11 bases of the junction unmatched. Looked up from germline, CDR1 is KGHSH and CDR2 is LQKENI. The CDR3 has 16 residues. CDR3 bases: TGTGCCAGCTCGCTTGGGACAGCCCGATATAACTATGGCTACACCTTC. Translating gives CASSLGTARYNYGYTF.

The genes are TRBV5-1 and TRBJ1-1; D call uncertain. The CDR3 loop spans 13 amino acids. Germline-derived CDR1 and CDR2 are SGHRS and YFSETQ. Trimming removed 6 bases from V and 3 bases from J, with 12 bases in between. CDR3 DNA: TGCGCCAGCACTCGGGAGGTCGACACTGAAGCTTTCTTT. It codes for CASTREVDTEAFF.

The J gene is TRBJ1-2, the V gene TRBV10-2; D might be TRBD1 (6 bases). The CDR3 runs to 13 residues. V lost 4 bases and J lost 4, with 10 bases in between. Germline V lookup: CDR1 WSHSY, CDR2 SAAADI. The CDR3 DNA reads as TGCGCCAGCAGTGCGGGACAACCCTATGGCTACACCTTC. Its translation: CASSAGQPYGYTF.

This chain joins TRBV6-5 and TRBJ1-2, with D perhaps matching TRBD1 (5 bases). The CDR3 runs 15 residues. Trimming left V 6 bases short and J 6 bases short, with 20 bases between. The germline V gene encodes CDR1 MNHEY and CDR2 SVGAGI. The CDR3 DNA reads TGTGCCAGCAGCTACGGCAGGGTCCCAGCTGATGGCTACACCTTC. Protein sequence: CASSYGRVPADGYTF.

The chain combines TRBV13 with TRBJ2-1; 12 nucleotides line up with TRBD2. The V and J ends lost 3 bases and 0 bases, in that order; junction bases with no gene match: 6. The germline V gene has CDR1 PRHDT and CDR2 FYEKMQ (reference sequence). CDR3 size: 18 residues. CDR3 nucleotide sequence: TGTGCCAGCAGCTTTAGGACTAGCGGGATTAGCTCCTACAATGAGCAGTTCTTC. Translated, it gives CASSFRTSGISSYNEQFF.

The CDR3 sequence is CAWTADRGNQPQHF. In nucleotides, the CDR3 is TGTGCCTGGACCGCGGACAGGGGCAATCAGCCCCAGCATTTT. This chain joins TRBV30 and TRBJ1-5, with 8 bases aligning to TRBD1. The germline V gene has CDR1 GTSNPN and CDR2 SVGIG (reference sequence). The CDR3 runs to 14 residues. Trimming took 4 bases from V and 2 from J; bases not matched to a gene: 4.

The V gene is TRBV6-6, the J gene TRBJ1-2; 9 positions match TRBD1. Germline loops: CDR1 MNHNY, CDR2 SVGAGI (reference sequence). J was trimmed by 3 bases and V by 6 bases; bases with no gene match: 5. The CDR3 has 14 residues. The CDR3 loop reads CASSQDRGDYGYTF. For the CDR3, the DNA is TGTGCCAGCAGCCAGGACAGGGGCGACTATGGCTACACCTTC.

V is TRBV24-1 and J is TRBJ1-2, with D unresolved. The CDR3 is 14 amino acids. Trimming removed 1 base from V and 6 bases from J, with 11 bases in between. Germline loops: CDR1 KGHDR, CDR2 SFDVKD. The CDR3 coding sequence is TGTGCCACCAGTGATTTCGGTGGGAGTGATGGCTACACCTTC. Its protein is CATSDFGGSDGYTF.

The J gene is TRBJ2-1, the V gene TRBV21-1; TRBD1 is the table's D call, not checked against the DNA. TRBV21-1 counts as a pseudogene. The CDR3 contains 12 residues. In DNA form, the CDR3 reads TGTGCCAATCGGGACAGTTACAATGAGCAGTTCTTC. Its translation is CANRDSYNEQFF.

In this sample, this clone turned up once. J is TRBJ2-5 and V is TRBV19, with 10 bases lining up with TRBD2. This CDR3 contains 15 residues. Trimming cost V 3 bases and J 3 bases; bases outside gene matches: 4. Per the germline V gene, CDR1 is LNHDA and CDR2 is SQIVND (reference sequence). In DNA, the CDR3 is TGTGCCAGTAGTATTCGCACTAGCGGGGAAGAGACCCAGTACTTC. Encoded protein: CASSIRTSGEETQYF.

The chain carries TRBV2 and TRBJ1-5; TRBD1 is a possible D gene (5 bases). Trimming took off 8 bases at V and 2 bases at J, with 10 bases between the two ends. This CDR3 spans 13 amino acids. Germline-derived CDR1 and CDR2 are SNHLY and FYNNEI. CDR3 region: CASAWGGNQPQHF. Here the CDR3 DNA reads TGTGCCAGCGCCTGGGGGGGCAATCAGCCCCAGCATTTT. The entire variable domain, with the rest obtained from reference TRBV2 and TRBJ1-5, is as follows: EPEVTQTPSHQVTQMGQEVILRCVPISNHLYFYWYRQILGQKVEFLVSFYNNEISEKSEIFDDQFSVERPDGSNFTLKIRSTKLEDSAMYFCASAWGGNQPQHFGDGTRLSIL.

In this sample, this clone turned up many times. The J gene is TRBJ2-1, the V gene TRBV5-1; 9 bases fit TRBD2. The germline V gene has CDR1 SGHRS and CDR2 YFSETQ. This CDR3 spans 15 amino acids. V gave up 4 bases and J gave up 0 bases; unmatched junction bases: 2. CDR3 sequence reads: CASSNSGSSYNEQFF. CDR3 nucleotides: TGCGCCAGCAGCAATAGCGGGAGCTCCTACAATGAGCAGTTCTTC.

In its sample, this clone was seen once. In DNA form, the CDR3 reads TGTGCCAGCAGTAGACAGGGTCTCAGCTATGGCTACACCTTC. It is translated as CASSRQGLSYGYTF. The chain is built from TRBV2 and TRBJ1-2, with TRBD1 identical over 7 bases. This CDR3 has 14 residues. Germline CDR1 SNHLY, CDR2 FYNNEI. With 5 bases clipped from V and 4 bases from J, the junction kept 7 bases outside the gene matches. Looking up the rest from reference TRBV2 and TRBJ1-2 gives the full variable domain: EPEVTQTPSHQVTQMGQEVILRCVPISNHLYFYWYRQILGQKVEFLVSFYNNEISEKSEIFDDQFSVERPDGSNFTLKIRSTKLEDSAMYFCASSRQGLSYGYTFGSGTRLTVV.

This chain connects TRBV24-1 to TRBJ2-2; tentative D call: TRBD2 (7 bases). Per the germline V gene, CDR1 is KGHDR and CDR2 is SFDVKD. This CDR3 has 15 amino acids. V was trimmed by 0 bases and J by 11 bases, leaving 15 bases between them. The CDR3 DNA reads TGTGCCACCAGTGATTTGGTGGGGAGGGGGAATGAGCTGTTTTTT. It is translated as CATSDLVGRGNELFF.

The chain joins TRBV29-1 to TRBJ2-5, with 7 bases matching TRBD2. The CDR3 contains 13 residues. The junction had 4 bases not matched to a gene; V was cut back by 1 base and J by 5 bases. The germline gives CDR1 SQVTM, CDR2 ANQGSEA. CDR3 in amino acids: CSVEALGGETQYF. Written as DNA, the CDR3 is TGCAGCGTTGAAGCCCTCGGGGGGGAGACCCAGTACTTC.

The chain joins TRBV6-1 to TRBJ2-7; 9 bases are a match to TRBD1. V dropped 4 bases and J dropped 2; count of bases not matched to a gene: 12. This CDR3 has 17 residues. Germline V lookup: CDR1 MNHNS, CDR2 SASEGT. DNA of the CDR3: TGTGCCAGCAGTGTTCTGATCTCTGGGACAGGGACCTACGAGCAGTACTTC. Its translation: CASSVLISGTGTYEQYF.

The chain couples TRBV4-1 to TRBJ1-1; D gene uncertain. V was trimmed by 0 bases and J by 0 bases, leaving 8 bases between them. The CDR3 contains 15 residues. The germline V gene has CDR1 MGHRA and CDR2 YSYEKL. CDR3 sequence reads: CASSQDSNLNTEAFF. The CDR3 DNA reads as TGCGCCAGCAGCCAAGACAGTAACCTGAACACTGAAGCTTTCTTT.

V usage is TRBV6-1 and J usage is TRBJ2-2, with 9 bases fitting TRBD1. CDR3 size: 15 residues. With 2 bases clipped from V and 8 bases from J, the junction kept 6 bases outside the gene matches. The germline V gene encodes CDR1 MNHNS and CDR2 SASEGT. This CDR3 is CASSELYRGLGELFF. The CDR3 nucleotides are TGTGCCAGCAGTGAATTGTACAGGGGGCTTGGGGAGCTGTTTTTT.

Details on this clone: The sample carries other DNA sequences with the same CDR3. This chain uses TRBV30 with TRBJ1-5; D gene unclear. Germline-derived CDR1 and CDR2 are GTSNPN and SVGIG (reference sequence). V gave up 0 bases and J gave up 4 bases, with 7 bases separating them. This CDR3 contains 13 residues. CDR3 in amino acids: CAWSVGGNQPQHF. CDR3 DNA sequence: TGTGCCTGGAGTGTGGGAGGTAATCAGCCCCAGCATTTT.

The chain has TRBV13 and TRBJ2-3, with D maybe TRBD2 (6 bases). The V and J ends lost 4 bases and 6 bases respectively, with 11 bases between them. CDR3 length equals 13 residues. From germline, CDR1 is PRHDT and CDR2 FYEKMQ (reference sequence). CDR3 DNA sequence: TGTGCCAGCAGCTCCGGGGGTTGGGATACGCAGTATTTT. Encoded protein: CASSSGGWDTQYF.

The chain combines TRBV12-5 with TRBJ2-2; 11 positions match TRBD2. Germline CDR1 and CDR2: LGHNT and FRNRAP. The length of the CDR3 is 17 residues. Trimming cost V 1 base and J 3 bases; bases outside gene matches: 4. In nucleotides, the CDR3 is TGTGCTAGTGGTTTGGCCTCGACTAGCGGGGACACCGGGGAGCTGTTTTTT. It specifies CASGLASTSGDTGELFF.

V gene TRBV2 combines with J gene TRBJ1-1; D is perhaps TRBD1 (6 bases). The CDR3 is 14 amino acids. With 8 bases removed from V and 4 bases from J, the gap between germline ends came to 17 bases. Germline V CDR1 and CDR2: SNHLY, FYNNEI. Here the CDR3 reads CASAREGVGTEAFF. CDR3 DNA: TGTGCCAGCGCCCGGGAGGGGGTCGGCACTGAAGCTTTCTTT.

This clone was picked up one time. The CDR3 DNA reads TGCAGTGCTAGTTCACAGCAAGAGACCCAGTACTTC. This codes for CSASSQQETQYF. The gene calls are TRBV20-1 and TRBJ2-5; no definite D call. CDR1 is DFQATT, CDR2 SNEGSKA, per germline (reference sequence). The length of the CDR3 is 12 residues. The V gene lost 3 bases and the J gene lost 2 bases, with 7 bases spanning the gap.

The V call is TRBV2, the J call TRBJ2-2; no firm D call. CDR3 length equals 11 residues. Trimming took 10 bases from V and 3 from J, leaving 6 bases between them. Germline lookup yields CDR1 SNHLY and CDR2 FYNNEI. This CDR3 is CATRDTGELFF. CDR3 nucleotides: TGTGCCACTCGGGACACCGGGGAGCTGTTTTTT.

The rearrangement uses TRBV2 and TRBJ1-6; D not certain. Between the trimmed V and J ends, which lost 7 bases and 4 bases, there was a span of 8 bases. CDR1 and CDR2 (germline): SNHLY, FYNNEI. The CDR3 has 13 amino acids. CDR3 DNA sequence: TGTGCCAGCACCGGGGTTTATAATTCACCCCTCCACTTT. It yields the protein CASTGVYNSPLHF. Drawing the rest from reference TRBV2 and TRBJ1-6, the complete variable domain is EPEVTQTPSHQVTQMGQEVILRCVPISNHLYFYWYRQILGQKVEFLVSFYNNEISEKSEIFDDQFSVERPDGSNFTLKIRSTKLEDSAMYFCASTGVYNSPLHFGNGTRLTVT.

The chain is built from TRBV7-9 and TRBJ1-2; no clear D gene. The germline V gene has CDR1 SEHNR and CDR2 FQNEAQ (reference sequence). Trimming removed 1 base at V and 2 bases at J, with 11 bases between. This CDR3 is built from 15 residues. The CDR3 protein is CASSLVSSGNYGYTF. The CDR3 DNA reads TGTGCCAGCAGCTTAGTGAGTAGCGGGAACTATGGCTACACCTTC. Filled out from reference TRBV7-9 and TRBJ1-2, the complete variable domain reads DTGVSQNPRHKITKRGQNVTFRCDPISEHNRLYWYRQTLGQGPEFLTYFQNEAQLEKSRLLSDRFSAERPKGSFSTLEIQRTEQGDSAMYLCASSLVSSGNYGYTFGSGTRLTVV.

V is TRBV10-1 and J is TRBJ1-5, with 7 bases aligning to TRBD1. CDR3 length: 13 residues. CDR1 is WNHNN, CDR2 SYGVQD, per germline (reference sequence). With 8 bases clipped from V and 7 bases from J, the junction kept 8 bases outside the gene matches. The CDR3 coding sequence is TGCGCCAGCGAAAAGGGGGCGCGGCAGCCCCAGCATTTT. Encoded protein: CASEKGARQPQHF.

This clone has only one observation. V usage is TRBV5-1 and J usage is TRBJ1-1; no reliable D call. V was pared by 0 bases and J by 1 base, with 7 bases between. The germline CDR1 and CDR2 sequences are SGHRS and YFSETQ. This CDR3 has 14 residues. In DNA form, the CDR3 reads TGCGCCAGCAGCTTGGCGAGCACGAACACTGAAGCTTTCTTT. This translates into CASSLASTNTEAFF. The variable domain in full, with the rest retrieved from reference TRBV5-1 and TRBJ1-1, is KAGVTQTPRYLIKTRGQQVTLSCSPISGHRSVSWYQQTPGQGLQFLFEYFSETQRNKGNFPGRFSGRQFSNSRSEMNVSTLELGDSALYLCASSLASTNTEAFFGQGTRLTVV.

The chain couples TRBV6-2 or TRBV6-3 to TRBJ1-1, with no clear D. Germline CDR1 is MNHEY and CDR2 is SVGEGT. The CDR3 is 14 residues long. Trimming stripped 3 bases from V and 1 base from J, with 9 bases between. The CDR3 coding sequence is TGTGCCAGCAGTTATAACCCGGGGAACACTGAAGCTTTCTTT. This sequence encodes CASSYNPGNTEAFF.

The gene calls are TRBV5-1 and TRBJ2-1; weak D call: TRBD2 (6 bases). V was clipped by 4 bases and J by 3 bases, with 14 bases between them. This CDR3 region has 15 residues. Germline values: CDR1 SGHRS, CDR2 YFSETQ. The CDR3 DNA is TGCGCCAGCAGCGTTAGCGGTGGGAACTACAATGAGCAGTTCTTC. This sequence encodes CASSVSGGNYNEQFF.